This T cell receptor (beta chain) was sequenced in a study of shared clonotypes between healthy human individuals. Study context: Donors had three CD4 naive, three CD4 memory, two CD8 naive and one CD8 memory plate apiece.

Notes on the study in general: What naive subsets generally showed was a larger estimated richness than memory subsets showed. When naive CD4 clonotypes were compared across a few donors, about 4.9% were shared.

For this clone: Antigen: not known.

The assay was carried out at the deep level. Data came from immunoSEQ multiplex PCR; TCRdb stores just in-frame clones and leaves some out. The table lists about 330,000 clones, around 90% of them singletons, with 15% to 20% in the top ten. The source of this sequence is a man between 18 and 29 years old in good health. The sequencing input was memory CD8+ T cells sorted from blood. The subset is: CD45RO+ cells pooled with CCR7-negative TemRA cells.

The CDR3 spells CASSLGFQETQYF. DNA for the CDR3: TGTGCCAGCAGTTTAGGGTTTCAAGAGACCCAGTACTTC. The chain joins TRBV28 to TRBJ2-5, with unresolved D. Germline lookup yields CDR1 MDHEN and CDR2 SYDVKM. With 2 bases removed from V and 2 bases from J, the gap between germline ends came to 6 bases. There are 13 residues in the CDR3. The variable domain in full, with the rest retrieved from reference TRBV28 and TRBJ2-5, is DVKVTQSSRYLVKRTGEKVFLECVQDMDHENMFWYRQDPGLGLRLIYFSYDVKMKEKGDIPEGYSVSREKKERFSLILESASTNQTSMYLCASSLGFQETQYFGPGTRLLVL.